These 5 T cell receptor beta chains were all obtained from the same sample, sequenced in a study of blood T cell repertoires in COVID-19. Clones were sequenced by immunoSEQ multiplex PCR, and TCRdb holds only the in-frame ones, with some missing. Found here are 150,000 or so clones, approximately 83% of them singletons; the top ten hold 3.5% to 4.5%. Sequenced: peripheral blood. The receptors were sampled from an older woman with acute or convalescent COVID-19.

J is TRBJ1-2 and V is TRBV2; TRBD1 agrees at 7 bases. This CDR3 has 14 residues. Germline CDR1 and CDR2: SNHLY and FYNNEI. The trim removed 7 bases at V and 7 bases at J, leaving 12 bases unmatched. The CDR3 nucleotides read TGTGCCAGCAAGGAGGGTGGACAGGCGGGTGGCTACACCTTC. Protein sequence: CASKEGGQAGGYTF.

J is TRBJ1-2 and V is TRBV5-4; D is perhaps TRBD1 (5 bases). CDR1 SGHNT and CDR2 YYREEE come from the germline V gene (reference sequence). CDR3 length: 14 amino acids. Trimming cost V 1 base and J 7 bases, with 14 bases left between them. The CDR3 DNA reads TGTGCCAGCAGCTTGAGACAGTCTAGAGGTGGCTACACCTTC. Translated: CASSLRQSRGGYTF.

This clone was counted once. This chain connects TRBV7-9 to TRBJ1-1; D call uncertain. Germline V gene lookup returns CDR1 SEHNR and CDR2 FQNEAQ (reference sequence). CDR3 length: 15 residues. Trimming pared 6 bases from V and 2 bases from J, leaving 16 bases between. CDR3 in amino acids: CASSPWYEGNTEAFF. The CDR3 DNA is TGTGCCAGCAGTCCCTGGTACGAGGGAAACACTGAAGCTTTCTTT.

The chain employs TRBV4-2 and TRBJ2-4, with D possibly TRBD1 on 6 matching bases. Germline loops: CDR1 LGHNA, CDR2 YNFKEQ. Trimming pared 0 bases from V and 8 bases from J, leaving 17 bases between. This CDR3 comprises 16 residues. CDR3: CASSQERGRGWDIQYF. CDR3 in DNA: TGTGCCAGCAGCCAAGAAAGGGGCAGGGGCTGGGACATTCAGTACTTC.

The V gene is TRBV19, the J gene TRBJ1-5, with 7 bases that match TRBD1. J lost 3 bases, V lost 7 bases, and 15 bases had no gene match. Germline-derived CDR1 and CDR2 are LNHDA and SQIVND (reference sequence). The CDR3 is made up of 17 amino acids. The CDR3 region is CASTSRAGGVHNQPQHF. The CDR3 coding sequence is TGTGCCAGTACCTCTCGGGCAGGGGGAGTCCACAATCAGCCCCAGCATTTT. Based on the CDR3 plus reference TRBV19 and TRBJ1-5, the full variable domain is DGGITQSPKYLFRKEGQNVTLSCEQNLNHDAMYWYRQDPGQGLRLIYYSQIVNDFQKGDIAEGYSVSREKKESFPLTVTSAQKNPTAFYLCASTSRAGGVHNQPQHFGDGTRLSIL.